Presented here are 28 T cell receptor beta chains from one specimen sequenced in a study of metastatic and nonmetastatic thyroid tumors. Treatment of any kind had been given to no patient before thyroid surgery. TCRdb recomputed clones from the PCR reads via MiXCR. The table lists roughly 89,000 clones, around 12% of them singletons. The sample taken for sequencing was tumor tissue. Receptors originate from a female donor with papillary thyroid cancer or a benign thyroid nodule (not recorded which). Some clones in this sample may be carry-over from other donors' samples.

With respect to this clone: Mismatch with germline at one junction end may stem from a read error. The chain recombines TRBV7-9 with TRBJ2-3; no clear D. CDR3 length: 14 amino acids. CDR1 and CDR2 (germline): SEHNR, FQNEAQ (reference sequence). The CDR3 is CASTLESSIDTQYF. The CDR3 nucleotides are TGTGCCAGCACCCTCGAGTCCAGCATAGATACGCAGTATTTT.

This clone was recorded a few times. Since a much larger clone is just one base distant, this may be a read error. The chain is built from TRBV7-6 and TRBJ2-5, with no clear D. This CDR3 spans 15 amino acids. From germline, CDR1 is SGHVS and CDR2 FNYEAQ. The V end lost 0 bases, the J end lost 2 bases, and 10 bases lay between the germline ends. The chain's CDR3 is CASSLAGGVQETQYF. The DNA for the CDR3 is TGTGCCAGCAGCTTAGCTGGTGGAGTGCAAGAGACCCAGTACTTC.

This clone was seen at least ten times. The chain combines TRBV20-1 with TRBJ1-2, with 7 bases matching TRBD1. Germline V gene sequence: CDR1 DFQATT, CDR2 SNEGSKA (reference sequence). Trimming removed 6 bases from V and 4 bases from J; junction bases left unmatched: 2. The CDR3 extends over 11 amino acids. In DNA form, the CDR3 reads TGCAGTGCCGGGACAGCCTATGGCTACACCTTC. Amino acids: CSAGTAYGYTF.

This clone was observed many times. The chain recombines TRBV6-4 with TRBJ1-6, with unresolved D. Trimming removed 3 bases from V and 9 bases from J, with 9 bases in between. CDR1 and CDR2 from the germline V gene are MRHNA and SNTAGT. The CDR3 spans 13 residues. The CDR3 bases are TGTGCCAGCAGTGATACAAGGCGTTCACCCCTCCACTTT. Residues: CASSDTRRSPLHF.

The V gene is TRBV15, the J gene TRBJ2-4, with 9 bases fitting TRBD1. There are 17 residues in the CDR3. Per the germline V gene, CDR1 is LNHNV and CDR2 is YYDKDF (reference sequence). Germline trimming cut 0 bases from V and 2 bases from J; bases unmatched to any gene: 5. CDR3 sequence (DNA): TGTGCCACCAGCAGAGATGGGACAGGGACGACCAAAAACATTCAGTACTTC. Protein sequence: CATSRDGTGTTKNIQYF.

This clone was picked up many times. The chain uses TRBV5-1 and TRBJ1-4; D is possibly TRBD1 (6 bases). This CDR3 is built from 18 residues. Trimming stripped 4 bases from V and 4 bases from J, with 23 bases between. The V gene's germline CDR1 is SGHRS and CDR2 YFSETQ. The CDR3: CASSLRGGGQTLNEKLFF. The CDR3 coding sequence is TGCGCCAGCAGCCTCCGCGGGGGGGGGCAGACGCTTAATGAAAAACTGTTTTTT. Together with reference TRBV5-1 and TRBJ1-4, the CDR3 gives the full variable domain: KAGVTQTPRYLIKTRGQQVTLSCSPISGHRSVSWYQQTPGQGLQFLFEYFSETQRNKGNFPGRFSGRQFSNSRSEMNVSTLELGDSALYLCASSLRGGGQTLNEKLFFGSGTQLSVL.

This clone was counted at least ten times. The rearrangement uses TRBV7-9 and TRBJ1-4; 7 nucleotides match TRBD1. Germline CDR1 is SEHNR and CDR2 is FQNEAQ (reference sequence). Trimming took 6 bases from V and 3 from J; bases not matched to a gene: 13. The CDR3 extends over 17 amino acids. CDR3 nucleotides: TGTGCCAGCAGTCCCCTAAAGACAGGGCCGGCTAATGAAAAACTGTTTTTT. It yields the protein CASSPLKTGPANEKLFF.

This clone was observed a handful of times. Given a much more abundant clone one base away, this may be a read error. The chain is built from TRBV6-1 and TRBJ2-7, with D tentatively TRBD1 (6 bases). V was trimmed by 2 bases and J by 12 bases, leaving 14 bases between them. CDR1 and CDR2 (germline): MNHNS, SASEGT. The CDR3 length is 12 residues. CDR3 sequence reads: CASSELGAVRYF. CDR3 nucleotides: TGTGCCAGCAGTGAATTGGGGGCGGTGCGGTACTTC.

This clone was found a few times. A single base separates this from a much larger clone, so it may be a read error. The chain employs TRBV5-1 and TRBJ1-3, with 11 bases matching TRBD1. V lost 4 bases, J lost 2 bases, and 2 bases stayed unmatched. Germline lookup yields CDR1 SGHRS and CDR2 YFSETQ. CDR3 size: 15 residues. The CDR3 spells CASSRTGGTGNTIYF. CDR3 DNA sequence: TGCGCCAGCAGCAGGACAGGGGGCACTGGAAACACCATATATTTT.

A remark on this clone: A read error is possible here, since a much larger clone lies one base away. V and J are TRBV5-1 and TRBJ2-5; the D is unclear. The CDR3 has 17 amino acids. CDR1 and CDR2 from the germline V gene are SGHRS and YFSETQ. The CDR3, as DNA: TGCGCCAGCAGCTTTGGGTACGGTGAAGTTTCACGAGAGACCCTGTACTTC. Translation: CASSFGYGEVSRETLYF.

This clone has at least ten counts. The J gene is TRBJ2-3, the V gene TRBV6-1; possible D gene TRBD1, 5 bases. Trimming removed 10 bases from V and 5 bases from J, with 19 bases in between. CDR1 MNHNS and CDR2 SASEGT come from the germline V gene. The CDR3 has 14 amino acids. The CDR3 sequence: CATGRVGSKDTQYF. The CDR3 DNA reads as TGTGCCACCGGCAGGGTGGGGTCGAAAGATACGCAGTATTTT.

This clone appeared many times. This chain connects TRBV2 to TRBJ1-5, with a tentative D call TRBD1 (6 bases). The CDR3 contains 17 residues. V lost 2 bases and J lost 2, with 16 bases in between. CDR1 SNHLY and CDR2 FYNNEI come from the germline V gene. For the CDR3, the DNA is TGTGCCAGCAGTGAAAGGTCAGGGGTACGGGGCAATCAGCCCCAGCATTTT. This encodes CASSERSGVRGNQPQHF. The complete variable domain, with remaining parts taken from reference TRBV2 and TRBJ1-5, reads EPEVTQTPSHQVTQMGQEVILRCVPISNHLYFYWYRQILGQKVEFLVSFYNNEISEKSEIFDDQFSVERPDGSNFTLKIRSTKLEDSAMYFCASSERSGVRGNQPQHFGDGTRLSIL.

This clone was observed a handful of times. It may be a read error: a sequence one base away is much more abundant. The sample has other DNA sequences that encode this CDR3 too. The V gene is TRBV19, the J gene TRBJ2-5; D tentatively fits TRBD1 or TRBD2 (5 bases each). This CDR3 region has 15 residues. Trimming took 7 bases from V and 5 from J, leaving 20 bases between them. Germline V gene sequence: CDR1 LNHDA, CDR2 SQIVND (reference sequence). The chain's CDR3 is CASTPGHGWGETQYF. The DNA for the CDR3 is TGTGCCAGTACCCCTGGACACGGGTGGGGGGAGACCCAGTACTTC.

There are many counts of this clone. The chain employs TRBV7-8 and TRBJ2-5; 10 nucleotides align to TRBD2. Germline V lookup: CDR1 SGHVS, CDR2 FQNEAQ. The CDR3 length is 15 residues. Losses at the gene ends were 2 bases for V and 4 bases for J; bases not matched to a gene: 4. CDR3 sequence: CASSLLAGVRETQYF. CDR3 bases: TGTGCCAGCAGCTTACTAGCGGGAGTTAGAGAGACCCAGTACTTC.

This clone came up many times. This chain joins TRBV19 and TRBJ1-4; D might be TRBD1 (5 bases). The CDR3 extends over 15 amino acids. The germline V gene encodes CDR1 LNHDA and CDR2 SQIVND (reference sequence). Trimming removed 10 bases from V and 1 base from J, with 16 bases in between. CDR3 DNA sequence: TGTGCCACCCCCCGGGACTCACGAACTAATGAAAAACTGTTTTTT. Protein product: CATPRDSRTNEKLFF.

About this clone: This may arise from a read error, as a much more abundant clone is one base away. V gene TRBV9 combines with J gene TRBJ1-1, with D uncertain. Germline CDR1 and CDR2: SGDLS and YYNGEE. The CDR3 has 12 residues. V gave up 8 bases and J gave up 1 base, with 9 bases separating them. CDR3 residues: CASSGENTEAFF. As DNA, the CDR3 is TGTGCCAGTAGTGGGGAGAACACTGAAGCTTTCTTT.

This clone has just a few counts. Since a much larger clone is just one base distant, this may be a read error. V and J are TRBV6-1 and TRBJ2-2, with D unclear. The V gene's germline CDR1 is MNHNS and CDR2 SASEGT. The V and J ends lost 7 bases and 1 base respectively, with 7 bases between them. CDR3 size: 13 residues. CDR3 region: CASIALNTGELFF. The CDR3 DNA reads TGTGCCAGCATTGCCCTGAACACCGGGGAGCTGTTTTTT.

In the case of this clone: A much larger clone differs from this one at a single base, so this may be a read error. This CDR3 reads CASSVSAGHGADTQYF. In DNA, the CDR3 is TGTGCCAGCAGCGTATCTGCGGGACACGGGGCAGATACGCAGTATTTT. V gene TRBV9 combines with J gene TRBJ2-3; D may correspond to TRBD1 or TRBD2 (6 bases each). With 1 base removed from V and 4 bases from J, the gap between germline ends came to 16 bases. Germline V gene lookup returns CDR1 SGDLS and CDR2 YYNGEE. The CDR3 loop spans 16 amino acids. The whole variable domain, filled in from reference TRBV9 and TRBJ2-3, reads DSGVTQTPKHLITATGQRVTLRCSPRSGDLSVYWYQQSLDQGLQFLIQYYNGEERAKGNILERFSAQQFPDLHSELNLSSLELGDSALYFCASSVSAGHGADTQYFGPGTRLTVL.

This clone was observed a handful of times. The CDR3 DNA is TGTGCCAGCAGTTACGGGAGCTCCTACAATGAGCAGTTCTTC. It specifies CASSYGSSYNEQFF. J is TRBJ2-1 and V is TRBV6-2 or TRBV6-3, with D perhaps TRBD2 (5 bases). The CDR3 consists of 14 residues. V lost 2 bases and J 0 bases, leaving 5 bases between the germline ends. The germline V gene has CDR1 MNHEY and CDR2 SVGEGT.

This clone has a count of ten or more. The CDR3 is CASASGSTDTQYF. The CDR3, as DNA: TGTGCCAGCGCTAGCGGCAGCACAGATACGCAGTATTTT. The V and J genes are TRBV6-1 and TRBJ2-3, with 7 bases aligning to TRBD2. Germline-derived CDR1 and CDR2 are MNHNS and SASEGT. V was clipped by 8 bases and J by 0 bases; unmatched bases: 2. This CDR3 comprises 13 residues.

This clone was observed many times. The chain carries TRBV5-8 and TRBJ2-1; D gene unclear. V was trimmed by 2 bases and J by 4 bases, leaving 10 bases between them. CDR1 is SGHTS and CDR2 is YDEGEE in the germline V gene. The CDR3 totals 14 residues. The CDR3 spells CASSLWTGYNEQFF. CDR3 coding DNA: TGTGCCAGCAGCTTATGGACCGGATACAATGAGCAGTTCTTC.

The chain links TRBV4-1 to TRBJ1-2; possible D gene TRBD1, 6 bases. The CDR3 contains 14 residues. Germline V gene lookup returns CDR1 MGHRA and CDR2 YSYEKL. Trimming took 0 bases from V and 3 from J, leaving 8 bases between them. The CDR3 protein is CASSQEYRDYGYTF. DNA for the CDR3: TGCGCCAGCAGCCAAGAGTACAGGGACTATGGCTACACCTTC.

This clone was seen many times. A much larger clone differs from this one at a single base, so this may be a read error. The conserved final phenylalanine or tryptophan is absent from the CDR3, which likely points to a read error. The rearrangement links TRBV20-1 to TRBJ2-7; TRBD1 or TRBD2 may be the D gene (5 bases each). V lost 0 bases to trimming and J lost 2 bases, with 17 bases between them. Germline-derived CDR1 and CDR2 are DFQATT and SNEGSKA (reference sequence). The CDR3 has 16 residues. DNA of the CDR3: TGCAGTGCTAGAGATGCGAGGGGTGCCCTTACCTACGAGCAGTACCTC. It encodes CSARDARGALTYEQYL.

This clone was counted ten times or more. The genes are TRBV6-2 or TRBV6-3 and TRBJ2-7; 10 bases match TRBD2. The CDR3 contains 16 residues. Trimming cost V 0 bases and J 1 base; bases outside gene matches: 3. Germline lookup yields CDR1 MNHEY and CDR2 SVGEGT. CDR3 coding DNA: TGTGCCAGCAGTTACTCCCTAGCGGGAGTATCCTACGAGCAGTACTTC. As protein: CASSYSLAGVSYEQYF.

This clone was counted at least ten times. V usage is TRBV7-9 and J usage is TRBJ1-3; no clear D. Germline assignment: CDR1 SEHNR and CDR2 FQNEAQ (reference sequence). The CDR3 runs 14 residues. The V gene lost 1 base and the J gene lost 6 bases, with 10 bases spanning the gap. The DNA of the CDR3 is TGTGCCAGCAGCTTAGAAGGTCAGATAAACACCATATATTTT. This encodes CASSLEGQINTIYF.

Ten or more counts support this clone. The gene calls are TRBV27 and TRBJ2-1, with 8 bases identical to TRBD1. This CDR3 comprises 11 residues. The J segment lost 9 bases and the V segment lost 5 bases, leaving 0 bases of the junction unmatched. In germline, CDR1 is MNHEY, CDR2 SMNVEV (reference sequence). CDR3 region: CASSGTGEQFF. The CDR3 nucleotides read TGTGCCAGCAGTGGGACAGGTGAGCAGTTCTTC.

This clone was detected many times. The chain couples TRBV6-1 to TRBJ1-5; D unclear. In germline, CDR1 is MNHNS, CDR2 SASEGT. The CDR3 loop spans 14 amino acids. The V and J ends lost 7 bases and 3 bases respectively, with 13 bases between them. The CDR3 sequence: CASTVGSYNQPQHF. The CDR3 nucleotides read TGTGCCAGCACCGTTGGGTCCTACAATCAGCCCCAGCATTTT.

The V gene is TRBV5-1, the J gene TRBJ2-5; D is undetermined. V lost 4 bases to trimming and J lost 2 bases, with 12 bases between them. Germline V CDR1 and CDR2: SGHRS, YFSETQ. This CDR3 contains 14 residues. CDR3 residues: CASSLELAQETQYF. The CDR3 DNA sequence: TGCGCCAGCAGCCTGGAATTAGCACAAGAGACCCAGTACTTC.